The T cell receptor (beta chain) described here comes from a study of T cells expressing NK-cell markers. Study at large: Sorted CD3+CD56-NKG2C+, CD3+CD56+NKG2C+ and CD3+CD56+NKG2C- T cells supplied the TCR beta repertoires.

TCRdb re-called the 5' RACE reads and catalogs CDR3 proteins one per entry, DNA excluded. The record lists around 100,000 distinct CDR3 sequences, of which the ten most abundant hold less than 20%. The CDR3 totals 14 residues. The V gene's germline CDR1 is LNHDA and CDR2 SQIVND (reference sequence). The chain joins TRBV19 to TRBJ2-1; as DNA is missing, the TRBD1 call by TCRdb cannot be tested. The receptor was derived from a woman aged 18 to 69 in good health. The sequenced material came from blood T cells: a sorted CD56 or NKG2C T cell subset, CD4+ or CD8+ T cells, or bulk PBMC T cells (not recorded which). The CDR3 is CASSVQAALHEQFF.